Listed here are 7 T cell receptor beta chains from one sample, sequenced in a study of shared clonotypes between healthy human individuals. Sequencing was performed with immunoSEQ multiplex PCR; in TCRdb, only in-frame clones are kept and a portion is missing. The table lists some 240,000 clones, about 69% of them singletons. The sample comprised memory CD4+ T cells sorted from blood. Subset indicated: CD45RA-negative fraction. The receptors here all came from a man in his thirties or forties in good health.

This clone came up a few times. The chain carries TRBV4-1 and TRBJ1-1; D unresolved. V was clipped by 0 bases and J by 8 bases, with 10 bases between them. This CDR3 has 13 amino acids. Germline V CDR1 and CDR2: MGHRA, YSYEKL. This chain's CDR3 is CASSQDTGREAFF. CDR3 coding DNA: TGCGCCAGCAGCCAAGACACGGGCCGAGAAGCTTTCTTT.

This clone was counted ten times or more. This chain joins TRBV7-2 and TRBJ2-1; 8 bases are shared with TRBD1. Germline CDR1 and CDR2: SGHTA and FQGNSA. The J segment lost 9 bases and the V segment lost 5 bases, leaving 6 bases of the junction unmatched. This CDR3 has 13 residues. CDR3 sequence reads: CASSPDTGGEQFF. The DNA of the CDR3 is TGTGCCAGCAGCCCGGATACAGGGGGTGAGCAGTTCTTC.

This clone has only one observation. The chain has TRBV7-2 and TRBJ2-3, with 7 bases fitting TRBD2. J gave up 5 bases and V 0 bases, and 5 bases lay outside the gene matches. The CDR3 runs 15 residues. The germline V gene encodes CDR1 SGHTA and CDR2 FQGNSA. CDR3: CASSLALTSLDTQYF. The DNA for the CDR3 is TGTGCCAGCAGCTTAGCCCTGACTAGCTTAGATACGCAGTATTTT.

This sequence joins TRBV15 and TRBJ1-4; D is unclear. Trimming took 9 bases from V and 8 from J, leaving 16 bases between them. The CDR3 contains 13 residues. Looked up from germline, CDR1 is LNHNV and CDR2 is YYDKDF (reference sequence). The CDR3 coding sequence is TGTGCCACTTCCCGGACCCGTGAGGAAAAACTGTTTTTT. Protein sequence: CATSRTREEKLFF. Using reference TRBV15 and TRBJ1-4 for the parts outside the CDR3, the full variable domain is DAMVIQNPRYQVTQFGKPVTLSCSQTLNHNVMYWYQQKSSQAPKLLFHYYDKDFNNEADTPDNFQSRRPNTSFCFLDIRSPGLGDTAMYLCATSRTREEKLFFGSGTQLSVL.

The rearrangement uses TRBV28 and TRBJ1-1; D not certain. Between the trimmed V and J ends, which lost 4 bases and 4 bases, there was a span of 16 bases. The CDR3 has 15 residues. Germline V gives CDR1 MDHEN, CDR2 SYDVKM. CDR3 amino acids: CASSSSGASVTEAFF. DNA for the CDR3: TGTGCCAGCAGTTCTTCAGGAGCTTCTGTCACTGAAGCTTTCTTT.

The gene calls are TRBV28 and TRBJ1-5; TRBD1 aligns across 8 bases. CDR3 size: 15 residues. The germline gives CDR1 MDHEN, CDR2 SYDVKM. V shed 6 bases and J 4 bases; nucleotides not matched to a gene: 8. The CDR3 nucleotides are TGTGCCAGCAGCCCCGGGACAGGAGCTAATCAGCCCCAGCATTTT. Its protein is CASSPGTGANQPQHF.

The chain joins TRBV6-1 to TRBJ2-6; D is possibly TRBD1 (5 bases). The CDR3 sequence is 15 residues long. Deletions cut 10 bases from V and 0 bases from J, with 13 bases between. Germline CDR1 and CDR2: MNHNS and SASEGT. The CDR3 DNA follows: TGTGCCACCTGGGGCTCTCGCTCTGGGGCCAACGTCCTGACTTTC. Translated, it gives CATWGSRSGANVLTF.